A single sample gave rise to the 7 T cell receptor beta chains below, sequenced in a study of breast tumors, draining lymph nodes, adjacent tissues. TCRdb processed the multiplex PCR reads anew with MiXCR; each CDR3 protein has one entry. This table holds approximately 130,000 distinct CDR3 sequences, 21% found once. Axillary draining lymph nodes of breast cancer patients supplied the node samples. Material for sequencing was axillary lymph node tissue. The receptor source for this set is a female donor with breast cancer. Some clones in this sample may be carry-over from other donors' samples.

Concerning this clonotype: A much larger clone differs from this one at a single base, so this may be a read error. V is TRBV3-1 and J is TRBJ2-7; 11 nucleotides match TRBD1. The V gene's germline CDR1 is LGHDT and CDR2 YNNKEL (reference sequence). The length of the CDR3 is 14 residues. With 5 bases clipped from V and 6 bases from J, the junction kept 6 bases outside the gene matches. The CDR3 DNA sequence: TGTGCCAGCAGCGCGGACAGGGGGCGGCTCGAGCAGTACTTC. Translated, it gives CASSADRGRLEQYF.

Concerning this clonotype itself: A much larger clone differs by one base, so this may be a read error. The chain couples TRBV5-6 to TRBJ1-2; no reliable D call. Germline loops: CDR1 SGHDT, CDR2 YYEEEE. The CDR3 contains 15 residues. CDR3 protein: CASSLMAHRRYGYAF. CDR3 nucleotide sequence: TGTGCCAGCAGCTTGATGGCGCACCGGCGCTATGGCTACGCCTTC.

This clonotype was seen many times. The V gene is TRBV5-1, the J gene TRBJ2-3, with a weak D call TRBD2 (6 bases). V dropped 2 bases and J dropped 14 bases, with 18 bases sitting between them. The CDR3 runs to 13 residues. Germline V gives CDR1 SGHRS, CDR2 YFSETQ. CDR3 nucleotides: TGCGCCAGCAGCTTAGGGACCTCTTCAGCGGGGTATTTT. Its protein is CASSLGTSSAGYF.

This clonotype appeared a few times. CDR3: CASSQAGDFFNYGYTF. The DNA for the CDR3 is TGCGCCAGCAGCCAGGCAGGGGACTTTTTTAACTATGGCTACACCTTC. The chain couples TRBV4-1 to TRBJ1-2, with a possible D match to TRBD1 (6 bases). The V end was cut by 3 bases, the J end by 1 base, with 15 bases between. The CDR3 has 16 residues. Germline V gives CDR1 MGHRA, CDR2 YSYEKL.

Notes on this clonotype: This may be a read error: a much more frequent sequence differs by one nucleotide. The chain carries TRBV7-2 and TRBJ2-5; D is perhaps TRBD1 (5 bases). The length of the CDR3 is 14 residues. Germline-derived CDR1 and CDR2 are SGHTA and FQGNSA. CDR3 sequence (DNA): TGTGCCAGCAGCCAAAGAAATGGGGCAGAGACCCAGTGCTTC. Translation: CASSQRNGAETQCF.

This clonotype was detected once. A read error is possible here, since a much larger clone lies one base away. V is TRBV10-3 and J is TRBJ2-3; D perhaps matches TRBD2 (5 bases). The CDR3 runs to 14 residues. V was trimmed by 4 bases and J by 4 bases, leaving 12 bases between them. The germline V gene encodes CDR1 ENHRY and CDR2 SYGVKD. The CDR3 spells CAISGTAGPDTQYF. In DNA form, the CDR3 reads TGTGCCATCAGTGGGACTGCGGGCCCAGATACGCAGTATTTT.

This clonotype showed up many times. The chain has TRBV20-1 and TRBJ2-5, with D tentatively TRBD1 (6 bases). Germline-derived CDR1 and CDR2 are DFQATT and SNEGSKA (reference sequence). The CDR3 loop spans 16 amino acids. V was shortened by 6 bases and J by 4 bases, with 24 bases between the two germline ends. The CDR3: CSAPYRVASRLETQYF. The DNA of the CDR3 is TGCAGTGCGCCCTACAGGGTTGCGTCTCGTCTAGAGACCCAGTACTTC.